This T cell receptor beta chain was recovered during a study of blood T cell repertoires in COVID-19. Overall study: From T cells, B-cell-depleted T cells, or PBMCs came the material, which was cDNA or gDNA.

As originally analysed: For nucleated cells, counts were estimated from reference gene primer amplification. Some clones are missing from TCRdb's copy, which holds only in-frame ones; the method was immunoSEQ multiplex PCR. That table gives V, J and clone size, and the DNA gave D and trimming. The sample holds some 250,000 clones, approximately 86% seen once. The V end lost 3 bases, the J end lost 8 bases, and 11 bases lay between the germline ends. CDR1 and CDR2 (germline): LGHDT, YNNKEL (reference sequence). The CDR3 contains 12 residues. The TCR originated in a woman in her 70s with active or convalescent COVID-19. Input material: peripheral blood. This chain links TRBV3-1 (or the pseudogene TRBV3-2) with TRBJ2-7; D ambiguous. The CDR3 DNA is TGTGCCAGCAGCCAGGTCCGTCTAAAGCAGTACTTC. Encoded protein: CASSQVRLKQYF.